This record concerns one T cell receptor beta chain sequence. Its antigen remains unknown. Exclusion covered patients with other autoimmune diseases or uncontrolled infections (as well as pregnancy or lactation). The junction had 9 bases not matched to a gene; V was cut back by 6 bases and J by 5 bases. The CDR3 covers 15 residues. Looked up from germline, CDR1 is SGHDN and CDR2 is FVKESK. This record comes from a study of Graves' ophthalmopathy and Graves' hyperthyroidism. Findings of the study overall: Blood samples also showed most expanded thyroid clonotypes exceeding 0.001 frequency. For predicting ophthalmopathy progression, the model had around 64% sensitivity and approximately 72% specificity.

For repertoire sequencing, the TCR beta CDR3 regions were amplified from RNA transcripts. Second-round multiplex PCR came after a first-round RT-PCR that employed HTBI primers. TCRdb analysed the multiplex PCR reads with MiXCR anew, one entry per CDR3 protein. The profile covers some 360,000 distinct CDR3 sequences, with about a sixth appearing a single time and 2.4% taken by the ten largest. The TCR was taken from an adult woman with stable Graves' hyperthyroidism. The sequenced material came from peripheral blood. This chain links TRBV14 with TRBJ2-2; 7 nucleotides match TRBD1. The DNA of the CDR3 is TGTGCCAGCAGTCGACACAGGGGAAGGACCGGGGAGCTGTTTTTT. Protein: CASSRHRGRTGELFF.